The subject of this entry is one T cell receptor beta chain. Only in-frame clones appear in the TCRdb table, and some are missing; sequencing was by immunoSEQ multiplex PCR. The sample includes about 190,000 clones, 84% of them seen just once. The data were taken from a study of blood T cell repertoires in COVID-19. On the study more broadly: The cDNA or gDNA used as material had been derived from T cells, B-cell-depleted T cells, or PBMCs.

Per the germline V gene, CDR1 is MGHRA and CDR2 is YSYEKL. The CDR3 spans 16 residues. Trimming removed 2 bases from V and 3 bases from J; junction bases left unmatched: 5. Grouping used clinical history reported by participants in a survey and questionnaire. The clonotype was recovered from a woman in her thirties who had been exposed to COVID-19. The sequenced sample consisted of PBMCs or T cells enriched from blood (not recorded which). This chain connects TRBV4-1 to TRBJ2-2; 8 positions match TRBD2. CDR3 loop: CASSQPGLGDTGELFF. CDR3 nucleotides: TGCGCCAGCAGCCAACCGGGACTAGGGGACACCGGGGAGCTGTTTTTT.